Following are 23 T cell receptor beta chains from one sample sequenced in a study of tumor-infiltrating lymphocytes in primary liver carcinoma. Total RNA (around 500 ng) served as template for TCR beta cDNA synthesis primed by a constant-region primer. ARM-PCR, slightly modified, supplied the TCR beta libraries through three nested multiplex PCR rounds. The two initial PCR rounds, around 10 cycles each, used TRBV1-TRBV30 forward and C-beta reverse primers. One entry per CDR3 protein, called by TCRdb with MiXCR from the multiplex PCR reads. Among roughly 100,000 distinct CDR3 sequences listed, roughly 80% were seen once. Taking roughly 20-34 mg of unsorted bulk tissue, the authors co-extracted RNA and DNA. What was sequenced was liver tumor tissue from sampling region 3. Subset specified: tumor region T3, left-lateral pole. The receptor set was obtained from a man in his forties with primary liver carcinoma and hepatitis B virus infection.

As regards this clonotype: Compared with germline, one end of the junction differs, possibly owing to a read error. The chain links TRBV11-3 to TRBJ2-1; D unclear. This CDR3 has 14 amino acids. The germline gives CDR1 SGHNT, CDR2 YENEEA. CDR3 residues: CTSILGVSNNEQFF. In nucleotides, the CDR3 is TGTACCAGCATCTTAGGCGTCTCGAACAATGAGCAGTTCTTT.

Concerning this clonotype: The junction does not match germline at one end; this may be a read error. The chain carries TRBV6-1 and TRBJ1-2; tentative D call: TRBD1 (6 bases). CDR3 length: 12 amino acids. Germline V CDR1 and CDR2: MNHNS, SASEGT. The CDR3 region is CAGLTGANGYTF. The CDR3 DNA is TGTGCCGGACTGACAGGCGCCAATGGCTACACATTC.

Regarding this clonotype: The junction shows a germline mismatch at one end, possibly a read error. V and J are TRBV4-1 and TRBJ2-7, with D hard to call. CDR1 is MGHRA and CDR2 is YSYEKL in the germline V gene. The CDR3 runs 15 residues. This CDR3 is CASSRADSLSYEQYF. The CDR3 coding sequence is TGCGCCAGCAGTCGAGCCGACTCCCTCTCCTACGAGCAATACTTC.

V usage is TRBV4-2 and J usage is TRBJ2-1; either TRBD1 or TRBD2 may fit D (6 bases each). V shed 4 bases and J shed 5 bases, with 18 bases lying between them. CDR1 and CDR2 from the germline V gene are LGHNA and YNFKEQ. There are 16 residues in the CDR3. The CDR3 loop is CASSRAGGQVNNEQFF. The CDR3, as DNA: TGTGCCAGCAGCCGCGCCGGGGGACAAGTGAACAATGAGCAGTTCTTC.

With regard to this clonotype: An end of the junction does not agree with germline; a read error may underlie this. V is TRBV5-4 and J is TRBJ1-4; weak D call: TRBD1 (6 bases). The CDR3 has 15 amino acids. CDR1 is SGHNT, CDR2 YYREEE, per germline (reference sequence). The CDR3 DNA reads TGCGCCTGCAGCTTATGGGGCAGGGGCGTTGAAAAACTGTTTTTT. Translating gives CACSLWGRGVEKLFF.

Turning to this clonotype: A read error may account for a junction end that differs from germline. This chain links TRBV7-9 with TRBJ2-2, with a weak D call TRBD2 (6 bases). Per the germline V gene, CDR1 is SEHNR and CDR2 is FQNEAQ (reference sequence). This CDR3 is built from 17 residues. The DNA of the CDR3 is TGTGCTAGCAGCTTAGCGCAGACTAGAGTGAACACCGGGGAGCTGTTTTTT. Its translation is CASSLAQTRVNTGELFF.

Here the CDR3 reads CASIPTGGMDEQYF. As DNA, the CDR3 is TGTGCCAGCATACCGACAGGAGGCATGGACGAGCAGTACTTC. V and J are TRBV12-3 or TRBV12-4 and TRBJ2-7; D is perhaps TRBD1 (6 bases). Trimming left V 7 bases short and J 5 bases short, with 18 bases between. The CDR3 totals 14 residues.

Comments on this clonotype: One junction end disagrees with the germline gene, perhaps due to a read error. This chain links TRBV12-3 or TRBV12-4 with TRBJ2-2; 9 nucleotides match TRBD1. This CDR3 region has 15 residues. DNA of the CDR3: TGTGCCAGCAACCACGACAGGGGGGGCACCGGGGAGCTGTTATTT. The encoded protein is CASNHDRGGTGELLF.

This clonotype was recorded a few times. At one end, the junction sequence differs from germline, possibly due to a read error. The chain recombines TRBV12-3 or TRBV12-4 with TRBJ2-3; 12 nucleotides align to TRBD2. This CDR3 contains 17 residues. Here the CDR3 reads CVSSSPTSGRSTDTQYF. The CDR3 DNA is TGTGTCAGCAGTTCCCCGACTAGCGGGAGAAGTACAGATACGCAGTATTTT.

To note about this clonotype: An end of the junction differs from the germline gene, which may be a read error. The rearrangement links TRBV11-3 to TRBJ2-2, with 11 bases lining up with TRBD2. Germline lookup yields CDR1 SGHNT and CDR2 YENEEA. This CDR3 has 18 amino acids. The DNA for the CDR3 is TGTGTCAGCAGCTCAGGGCGGATAGCGGGAGGGAACACCGGGGAGCCGTTTTTT. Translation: CVSSSGRIAGGNTGEPFF.

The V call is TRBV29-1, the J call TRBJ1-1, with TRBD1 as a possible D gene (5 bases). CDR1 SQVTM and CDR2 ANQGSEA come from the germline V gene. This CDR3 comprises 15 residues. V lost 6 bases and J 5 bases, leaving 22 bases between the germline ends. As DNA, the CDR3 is TGCAGCGTCTCGGCAGGGTGGGGAGTGGGTACTGAAGCTTTCTTT. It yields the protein CSVSAGWGVGTEAFF.

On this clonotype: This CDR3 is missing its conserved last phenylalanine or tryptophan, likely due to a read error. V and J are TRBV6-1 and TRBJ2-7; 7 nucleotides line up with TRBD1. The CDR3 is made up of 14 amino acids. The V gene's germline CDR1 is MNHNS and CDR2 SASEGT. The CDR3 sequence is CSSSPDREYYEQYS. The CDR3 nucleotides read TGTTCCAGCAGTCCAGACAGGGAATACTACGAGCAGTACTCC.

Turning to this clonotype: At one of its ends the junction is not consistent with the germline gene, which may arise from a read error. CDR3 DNA sequence: TGTACCAGCAGTGACCAGTCAGGTGGAGGGCCCCACATCTTC. This translates into CTSSDQSGGGPHIF. The rearrangement uses TRBV6-4 and TRBJ2-1; TRBD2 is a possible D gene (6 bases). The germline V gene has CDR1 MRHNA and CDR2 SNTAGT. This CDR3 is built from 14 residues.

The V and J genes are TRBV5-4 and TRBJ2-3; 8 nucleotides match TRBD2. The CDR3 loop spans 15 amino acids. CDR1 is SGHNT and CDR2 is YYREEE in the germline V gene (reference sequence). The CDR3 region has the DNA TGTCTCAGCAGCTTGCAAGCGGGGGAGACAGATACGCAGTATTTT. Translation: CLSSLQAGETDTQYF.

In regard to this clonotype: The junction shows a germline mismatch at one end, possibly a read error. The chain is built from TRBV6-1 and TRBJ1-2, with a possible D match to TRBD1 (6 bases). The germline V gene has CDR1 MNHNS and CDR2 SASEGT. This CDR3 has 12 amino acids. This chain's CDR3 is CAGLTGAYVYTF. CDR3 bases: TGTGCCGGACTGACAGGAGCCTATGTCTACACCTTC.

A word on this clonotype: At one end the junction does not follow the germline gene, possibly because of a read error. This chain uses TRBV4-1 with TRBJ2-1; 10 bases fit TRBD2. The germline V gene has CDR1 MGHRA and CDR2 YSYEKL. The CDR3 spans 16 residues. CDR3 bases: TGCGCTAGCAGCCAAGAGCTGACTAGCGGGCTAAGTGAGCAGTTCTTC. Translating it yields CASSQELTSGLSEQFF.

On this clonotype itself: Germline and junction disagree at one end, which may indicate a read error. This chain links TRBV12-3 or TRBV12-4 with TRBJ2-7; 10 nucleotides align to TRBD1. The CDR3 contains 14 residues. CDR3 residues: CTSTWGTGVYEQYF. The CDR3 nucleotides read TGTACCAGCACCTGGGGGACAGGGGTCTACGAACAGTACTTC.

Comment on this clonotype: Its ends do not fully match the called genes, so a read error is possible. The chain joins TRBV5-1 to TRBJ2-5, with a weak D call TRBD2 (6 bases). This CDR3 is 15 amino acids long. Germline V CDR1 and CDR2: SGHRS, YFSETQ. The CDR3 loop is CANSLAGTGEGTQYF. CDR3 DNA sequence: TGCGCCAACAGCTTGGCGGGAACCGGTGAAGGGACCCAGTACTTC. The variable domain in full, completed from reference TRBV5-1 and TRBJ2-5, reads KAGVTQTPRYLIKTRGQQVTLSCSPISGHRSVSWYQQTPGQGLQFLFEYFSETQRNKGNFPGRFSGRQFSNSRSEMNVSTLELGDSALYLCANSLAGTGEGTQYFGPGTRLLVL.

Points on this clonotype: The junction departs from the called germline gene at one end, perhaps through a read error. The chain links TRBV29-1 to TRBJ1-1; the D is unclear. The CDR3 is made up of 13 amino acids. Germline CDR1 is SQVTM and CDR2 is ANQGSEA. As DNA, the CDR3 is TGCGGCGCTCAGAACCAGAAGAACATTGAAGCTTTCTTT. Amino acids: CGAQNQKNIEAFF.

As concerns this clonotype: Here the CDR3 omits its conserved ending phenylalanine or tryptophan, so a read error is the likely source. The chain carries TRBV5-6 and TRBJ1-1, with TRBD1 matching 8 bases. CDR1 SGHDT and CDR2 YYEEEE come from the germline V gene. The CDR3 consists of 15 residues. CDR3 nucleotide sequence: TGTCCCAGCAGCTCCCTAGACAGGGGGAACACTGAAGCTTTCTGT. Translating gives CPSSSLDRGNTEAFC.

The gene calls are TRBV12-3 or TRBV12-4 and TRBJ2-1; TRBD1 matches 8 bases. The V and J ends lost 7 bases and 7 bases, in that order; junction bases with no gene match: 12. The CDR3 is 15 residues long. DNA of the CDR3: TGTGCCAGCACCCTGATGGGACAGGCGACGAATGAGCAGTTCTTC. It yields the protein CASTLMGQATNEQFF.

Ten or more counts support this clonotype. CDR3 amino acids: CASSPPQGYEQYF. Written as DNA, the CDR3 is TGTGCCAGCAGTCCACCACAGGGGTACGAGCAGTACTTC. The chain links TRBV28 to TRBJ2-7; 7 nucleotides agree with TRBD1. The V gene end was trimmed by 5 bases and the J gene end by 4 bases; junction bases not matched to a gene: 5. The CDR3 length is 13 residues. The germline V gene encodes CDR1 MDHEN and CDR2 SYDVKM.

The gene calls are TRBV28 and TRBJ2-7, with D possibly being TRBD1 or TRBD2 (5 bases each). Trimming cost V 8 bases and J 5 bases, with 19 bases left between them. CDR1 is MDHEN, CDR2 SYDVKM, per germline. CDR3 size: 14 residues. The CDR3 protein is CASALGLRANEQYF. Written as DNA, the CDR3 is TGTGCCAGCGCCCTTGGACTCAGGGCCAACGAGCAGTACTTC.